A single sample is the source of the 14 T cell receptor beta chains below, sequenced in a study of control samples from healthy donors and cancer patients. The table came from immunoSEQ multiplex PCR; TCRdb's copy has only in-frame clones and leaves some out. The sample yields about 98,000 clones, about 79% seen once. Sequencing input: blood. The source of these receptors is a woman aged 30 to 39 in good health.

The J gene is TRBJ2-1, the V gene TRBV5-1; no firm D call. Trimming removed 0 bases from V and 2 bases from J, with 9 bases in between. Germline assignment: CDR1 SGHRS and CDR2 YFSETQ. The CDR3 loop spans 15 amino acids. The CDR3 loop is CASSLVAAPYNEQFF. The DNA for the CDR3 is TGCGCCAGCAGCTTGGTGGCAGCTCCCTACAATGAGCAGTTCTTC. The whole variable domain, remainder taken from reference TRBV5-1 and TRBJ2-1, is KAGVTQTPRYLIKTRGQQVTLSCSPISGHRSVSWYQQTPGQGLQFLFEYFSETQRNKGNFPGRFSGRQFSNSRSEMNVSTLELGDSALYLCASSLVAAPYNEQFFGPGTRLTVL.

This chain links TRBV4-3 with TRBJ1-3; D unresolved. Germline CDR1 reads LGHNA; CDR2 reads YSLEER. This CDR3 spans 16 amino acids. The V and J ends lost 6 bases and 3 bases respectively, with 18 bases between them. CDR3 loop: CASREVGGLLGNTIYF. The CDR3 DNA reads TGCGCCAGCAGGGAGGTCGGAGGACTACTTGGAAACACCATATATTTT.

V gene TRBV4-2 combines with J gene TRBJ2-1; 10 nucleotides line up with TRBD2. The CDR3 loop spans 15 amino acids. Germline lookup yields CDR1 LGHNA and CDR2 YNFKEQ. V shed 4 bases, J shed 8 bases, and the junction held 8 bases outside the gene matches. DNA of the CDR3: TGTGCCAGCAGCCTCCAGCGGGGGGGCAACTATGAGCAGTTCTTC. The encoded protein is CASSLQRGGNYEQFF.

The chain combines TRBV3-1 (or the pseudogene TRBV3-2) with TRBJ2-5, with 9 bases aligning to TRBD2. CDR1 and CDR2 (germline): LGHDT, YNNKEL (reference sequence). V dropped 0 bases and J dropped 4; count of bases not matched to a gene: 3. The CDR3 is made up of 15 amino acids. The CDR3 sequence is CASSQDLAGAETQYF. For the CDR3, the DNA is TGTGCCAGCAGCCAAGATTTAGCGGGGGCAGAGACCCAGTACTTC.

V gene TRBV6-2 or TRBV6-3 combines with J gene TRBJ2-3, with 7 bases aligning to TRBD2. Trimming at V came to 0 bases and at J to 1 base, leaving 7 bases not matched to a gene. The CDR3 length is 17 residues. Germline assignment: CDR1 MNHEY and CDR2 SVGEGT. CDR3 protein: CASSYSAGDSGTDTQYF. The DNA for the CDR3 is TGTGCCAGCAGTTACTCGGCGGGGGATTCAGGCACAGATACGCAGTATTTT.

This rearrangement joins TRBV5-8 to TRBJ2-1; perhaps TRBD1 as D (6 bases). The V and J ends lost 7 bases and 9 bases respectively, with 14 bases between them. The CDR3 covers 12 residues. Germline values: CDR1 SGHTS, CDR2 YDEGEE. The CDR3 sequence is CASGLKGGEQFF. As DNA, the CDR3 is TGTGCCAGCGGTCTAAAAGGGGGTGAGCAGTTCTTC.

The chain is built from TRBV9 and TRBJ2-3; 13 bases agree with TRBD2. CDR3 length: 16 amino acids. Germline V gene lookup returns CDR1 SGDLS and CDR2 YYNGEE. J gave up 1 base and V 4 bases, and 3 bases lay outside the gene matches. DNA for the CDR3: TGTGCCAGCAGCATACTAGCGGGGGGGCGCACAGATACGCAGTATTTT. Its protein is CASSILAGGRTDTQYF.

This chain links TRBV21-1 with TRBJ2-6; the D segment call TRBD1 is taken from the table without a DNA check. TRBV21-1 is annotated as a pseudogene. The CDR3 spans 20 residues. CDR3 region: CASSEKVGDTSFSGANVLTF. CDR3 coding DNA: TGTGCCAGCAGCGAAAAAGTCGGGGACACCAGTTTTTCTGGGGCCAACGTCCTGACTTTC.

The chain couples TRBV18 to TRBJ1-5; TRBD1 is a possible D gene (6 bases). This CDR3 comprises 13 residues. The ends were cut back, 4 bases at V and 6 bases at J, with 10 bases in the middle. The germline CDR1 and CDR2 sequences are KGHSH and LQKENI. CDR3 sequence reads: CASSLSRGQPQHF. DNA of the CDR3: TGTGCCAGCTCACTATCCAGGGGTCAGCCCCAGCATTTT.

The chain recombines TRBV7-2 with TRBJ2-7, with no clear D. The CDR3 runs 12 residues. V lost 2 bases to trimming and J lost 4 bases, with 6 bases between them. The germline V gene has CDR1 SGHTA and CDR2 FQGNSA. Here the CDR3 reads CASSLFAYEQYF. CDR3 bases: TGTGCCAGCAGCTTATTTGCGTACGAGCAGTACTTC.

The chain couples TRBV11-2 to TRBJ1-3, with 8 bases fitting TRBD1. J lost 2 bases, V lost 5 bases, and 2 bases had no gene match. The CDR3 has 14 residues. CDR1 and CDR2 (germline): SGHAT, FQNNGV. The DNA for the CDR3 is TGTGCCAGCAGCACACAGGGGGCTGGAAACACCATATATTTT. Translated: CASSTQGAGNTIYF. The whole variable domain, remainder taken from reference TRBV11-2 and TRBJ1-3, is EAGVAQSPRYKIIEKRQSVAFWCNPISGHATLYWYQQILGQGPKLLIQFQNNGVVDDSQLPKDRFSAERLKGVDSTLKIQPAKLEDSAVYLCASSTQGAGNTIYFGEGSWLTVV.

The chain is built from TRBV29-1 and TRBJ1-1; TRBD1 is a possible D gene (6 bases). The germline V and J ends were trimmed by 5 bases and 5 bases, with 15 bases remaining between them. Germline CDR1 SQVTM, CDR2 ANQGSEA. The CDR3 is 13 amino acids. CDR3 protein: CSVPGRGRTEAFF. CDR3 DNA: TGCAGCGTTCCCGGACGGGGGCGGACTGAAGCTTTCTTT.

V and J are TRBV6-1 and TRBJ1-2, with a tentative D call TRBD1 (5 bases). V lost 4 bases and J 0 bases, leaving 18 bases between the germline ends. This CDR3 contains 17 residues. The V gene's germline CDR1 is MNHNS and CDR2 SASEGT. The CDR3 loop reads CASSAQYGAKANYGYTF. In DNA, the CDR3 is TGTGCCAGCAGTGCCCAATACGGGGCTAAGGCTAACTATGGCTACACCTTC.

The rearrangement uses TRBV30 and TRBJ1-2; D uncertain. This CDR3 comprises 12 residues. V was trimmed by 0 bases and J by 6 bases, leaving 8 bases between them. Per germline, CDR1 GTSNPN and CDR2 SVGIG (reference sequence). The CDR3 coding sequence is TGTGCCTGGAGTGTAGGGAGACATGGCTACACCTTC. Translated: CAWSVGRHGYTF. The full variable domain, its missing parts supplied by reference TRBV30 and TRBJ1-2, is SQTIHQWPATLVQPVGSPLSLECTVEGTSNPNLYWYRQAAGRGLQLLFYSVGIGQISSEVPQNLSASRPQDRQFILSSKKLLLSDSGFYLCAWSVGRHGYTFGSGTRLTVV.